Below, 21 T cell receptor beta chains from the same sample are listed, as sequenced in a study of blood T cell repertoires in COVID-19. TCRdb's copy holds only in-frame clones and misses some; the assay was immunoSEQ multiplex PCR. The data contain 200,000 to 250,000 clones, around 80% of them singletons. The sequenced sample consisted of PBMCs or T cells enriched from blood (not recorded which). These TCRs come from a man aged 55 to 70 who had recovered from COVID-19.

This clone was observed once. The CDR3 DNA sequence: TGTGCCAGCAAACGTAAGGGGGAGCAGGATGAAAAACTGTTTTTT. It codes for CASKRKGEQDEKLFF. The gene calls are TRBV11-2 and TRBJ1-4; D is possibly TRBD1 (6 bases). V was cut by 7 bases and J by 6 bases, with 18 bases left in between. CDR1 is SGHAT and CDR2 is FQNNGV in the germline V gene. The CDR3 has 15 residues.

CDR3 DNA: TGTGCCAGCAGTCTCGAGTGGGAGCAGTACTTC. It translates to CASSLEWEQYF. The chain recombines TRBV6-2 or TRBV6-3 with TRBJ2-7; D not certain. The CDR3 has 11 amino acids. The V end was cut by 5 bases, the J end by 7 bases, with 9 bases between. The germline gives CDR1 MNHEY, CDR2 SVGEGT.

This chain connects TRBV24-1 to TRBJ1-2, with 8 bases matching TRBD1. The CDR3 sequence is 13 residues long. Germline V gives CDR1 KGHDR, CDR2 SFDVKD. The J segment lost 3 bases and the V segment lost 10 bases, leaving 6 bases of the junction unmatched. The CDR3 DNA reads TGTGCCACGAAGGACAGGGAGGACTATGGCTACACCTTC. Translation gives CATKDREDYGYTF.

The chain carries TRBV19 and TRBJ1-5; D unresolved. V was pared by 6 bases and J by 0 bases, with 3 bases between. Germline V gene lookup returns CDR1 LNHDA and CDR2 SQIVND (reference sequence). The CDR3 length is 12 residues. In DNA form, the CDR3 reads TGTGCCAGTAGCCTTAGCAATCAGCCCCAGCATTTT. This gives the protein CASSLSNQPQHF. Supplemented by reference TRBV19 and TRBJ1-5, the full variable domain reads DGGITQSPKYLFRKEGQNVTLSCEQNLNHDAMYWYRQDPGQGLRLIYYSQIVNDFQKGDIAEGYSVSREKKESFPLTVTSAQKNPTAFYLCASSLSNQPQHFGDGTRLSIL.

V usage is TRBV5-4 and J usage is TRBJ1-2, with TRBD1 identical over 8 bases. The CDR3 is 17 residues long. Losses at the gene ends were 4 bases for V and 4 bases for J; bases not matched to a gene: 15. The germline V gene encodes CDR1 SGHNT and CDR2 YYREEE (reference sequence). The CDR3 DNA reads TGTGCCAGCAGCACCGGACAGGGCGCTGGAGTCGCCTATGGCTACACCTTC. It codes for CASSTGQGAGVAYGYTF.

This clone occurred once. The V call is TRBV3-1 (or the pseudogene TRBV3-2), the J call TRBJ2-1; 10 nucleotides match TRBD2. The V and J ends lost 0 bases and 6 bases, in that order; junction bases with no gene match: 5. Germline V CDR1 and CDR2: LGHDT, YNNKEL (reference sequence). CDR3 length: 16 amino acids. The CDR3 spells CASSQEPGLATNEQFF. CDR3 bases: TGTGCCAGCAGCCAAGAACCGGGACTAGCGACCAATGAGCAGTTCTTC.

The rearrangement joins TRBV5-1 to TRBJ2-1, with 8 bases fitting TRBD1. The CDR3 extends over 16 amino acids. Germline V gene lookup returns CDR1 SGHRS and CDR2 YFSETQ. The trim removed 4 bases at V and 6 bases at J, leaving 12 bases unmatched. This CDR3 is CASSARGPGGTNEQFF. CDR3 DNA sequence: TGCGCCAGCAGCGCCAGGGGGCCAGGGGGGACCAATGAGCAGTTCTTC.

The gene calls are TRBV11-3 and TRBJ2-2; TRBD1 matches 8 bases. CDR1 is SGHNT, CDR2 YENEEA, per germline. V shed 5 bases and J 4 bases; nucleotides not matched to a gene: 6. This CDR3 comprises 15 residues. DNA for the CDR3: TGTGCCAGCAGCAGCAGACAGGGGCTCACCGGGGAGCTGTTTTTT. Residues: CASSSRQGLTGELFF. The variable domain in full, completed from reference TRBV11-3 and TRBJ2-2, reads EAGVVQSPRYKIIEKKQPVAFWCNPISGHNTLYWYLQNLGQGPELLIRYENEEAVDDSQLPKDRFSAERLKGVDSTLKIQPAELGDSAVYLCASSSRQGLTGELFFGEGSRLTVL.

The genes are TRBV24-1 and TRBJ2-5; a possible D gene is TRBD2 (6 bases). Trimming pared 4 bases from V and 2 bases from J, leaving 13 bases between. CDR3 length: 15 residues. The germline V gene has CDR1 KGHDR and CDR2 SFDVKD. CDR3 in amino acids: CATSDGTGPQETQYF. CDR3 DNA: TGTGCCACCAGTGACGGGACTGGACCTCAAGAGACCCAGTACTTC.

The J gene is TRBJ1-1, the V gene TRBV19, with 7 bases that match TRBD1. With V trimmed by 3 bases and J by 6 bases, 7 bases remained unmatched. Germline values: CDR1 LNHDA, CDR2 SQIVND (reference sequence). There are 14 residues in the CDR3. The CDR3 is CASSIKGAGAEAFF. The CDR3 nucleotides read TGTGCCAGTAGTATCAAGGGGGCAGGAGCTGAAGCTTTCTTT.

CDR3 in amino acids: CASSINRVTSEAFF. The CDR3 nucleotides read TGTGCCAGTAGTATCAACAGGGTTACGTCTGAAGCTTTCTTT. The genes are TRBV19 and TRBJ1-1; D is perhaps TRBD1 (6 bases). Germline lookup yields CDR1 LNHDA and CDR2 SQIVND (reference sequence). V was trimmed by 3 bases and J by 6 bases, leaving 14 bases between them. CDR3 length: 14 residues.

This clone was detected only once. This chain links TRBV6-5 with TRBJ1-1; unclear D gene. CDR1 is MNHEY, CDR2 SVGAGI, per germline. This CDR3 comprises 13 residues. V lost 8 bases and J 5 bases, leaving 15 bases between the germline ends. The CDR3 DNA reads as TGTGCCAGCCGGGGATTCATCGTAACTGAAGCTTTCTTT. This sequence encodes CASRGFIVTEAFF.

The rearrangement joins TRBV6-4 to TRBJ2-1; 11 positions match TRBD2. V shed 6 bases and J 8 bases; nucleotides not matched to a gene: 12. CDR1 and CDR2 (germline): MRHNA, SNTAGT. The CDR3 is 16 residues long. Here the CDR3 reads CASSSERLAGTDEQFF. The CDR3 region has the DNA TGTGCCAGCAGCTCCGAAAGACTAGCGGGGACCGATGAGCAGTTCTTC.

The chain joins TRBV19 to TRBJ1-2; weak D call: TRBD1 (6 bases). CDR1 is LNHDA and CDR2 is SQIVND in the germline V gene (reference sequence). The CDR3 loop spans 13 amino acids. V lost 3 bases and J lost 7, with 12 bases in between. This chain's CDR3 is CASSIGQPSGYTF. In DNA, the CDR3 is TGTGCCAGTAGTATCGGACAGCCTAGTGGCTACACCTTC.

V and J are TRBV12-2 and TRBJ1-1. TRBV12-2 is a documented pseudogene. The CDR3 runs to 15 residues. The CDR3 sequence is CASRLEGWTNTEAFF. The CDR3 DNA follows: TGTGCAAGTCGCTTAGAAGGGTGGACTAACACTGAAGCTTTCTTT.

This chain's CDR3 is CATSTTSGGRYYNEQFF. In DNA form, the CDR3 reads TGTGCCACCAGCACCACTAGCGGGGGACGCTATTACAATGAGCAGTTCTTC. V gene TRBV15 combines with J gene TRBJ2-1; TRBD2 matches 11 bases. The germline V gene encodes CDR1 LNHNV and CDR2 YYDKDF (reference sequence). CDR3 length: 17 amino acids. V shed 4 bases and J 4 bases; nucleotides not matched to a gene: 9.

The J gene is TRBJ1-5, the V gene TRBV19; TRBD1 matches 9 bases. The V gene end was trimmed by 5 bases and the J gene end by 6 bases; junction bases not matched to a gene: 2. Germline lookup yields CDR1 LNHDA and CDR2 SQIVND (reference sequence). This CDR3 comprises 13 residues. CDR3 protein: CASSDRGGQPQHF. The CDR3, as DNA: TGTGCCAGTAGTGACAGGGGGGGTCAGCCCCAGCATTTT.

This clone turned up a few times. The chain uses TRBV2 and TRBJ2-5, with 9 bases lining up with TRBD2. The germline CDR1 and CDR2 sequences are SNHLY and FYNNEI. Trimming at V came to 6 bases and at J to 5 bases, leaving 13 bases not matched to a gene. The CDR3 runs 16 residues. As DNA, the CDR3 is TGTGCCAGCAGAAACGGGCGGGGGGGCCTGAGTGAGACCCAGTACTTC. Amino acids: CASRNGRGGLSETQYF.

The V gene is TRBV7-9, the J gene TRBJ1-1; 9 nucleotides line up with TRBD1. Unmatched junction bases numbered 6, after V lost 0 bases and J lost 7 bases. The CDR3 is 15 residues long. In germline, CDR1 is SEHNR, CDR2 FQNEAQ (reference sequence). Here the CDR3 DNA reads TGTGCCAGCAGCTTAGCTGGGACAGGGCTCAATGAAGCTTTCTTT. Protein: CASSLAGTGLNEAFF.

The V gene is TRBV7-2, the J gene TRBJ1-5, with 8 bases matching TRBD1. Trimming at V came to 4 bases and at J to 2 bases, leaving 4 bases not matched to a gene. Germline V gene sequence: CDR1 SGHTA, CDR2 FQGNSA. The CDR3 length is 15 residues. CDR3 sequence reads: CASSSGQGRNQPQHF. CDR3 nucleotide sequence: TGTGCCAGCAGCTCAGGACAGGGCCGCAATCAGCCCCAGCATTTT.

Comments on this clone: Other DNA sequences in the same sample also yield this CDR3. The chain has TRBV4-3 and TRBJ2-7, with 7 bases that match TRBD1. Germline assignment: CDR1 LGHNA and CDR2 YSLEER. The CDR3 runs to 14 residues. V lost 2 bases, J lost 4 bases, and 5 bases stayed unmatched. The CDR3 loop reads CASSQRTGKYEQYF. CDR3 nucleotide sequence: TGCGCCAGCAGCCAACGGACAGGAAAGTACGAGCAGTACTTC.